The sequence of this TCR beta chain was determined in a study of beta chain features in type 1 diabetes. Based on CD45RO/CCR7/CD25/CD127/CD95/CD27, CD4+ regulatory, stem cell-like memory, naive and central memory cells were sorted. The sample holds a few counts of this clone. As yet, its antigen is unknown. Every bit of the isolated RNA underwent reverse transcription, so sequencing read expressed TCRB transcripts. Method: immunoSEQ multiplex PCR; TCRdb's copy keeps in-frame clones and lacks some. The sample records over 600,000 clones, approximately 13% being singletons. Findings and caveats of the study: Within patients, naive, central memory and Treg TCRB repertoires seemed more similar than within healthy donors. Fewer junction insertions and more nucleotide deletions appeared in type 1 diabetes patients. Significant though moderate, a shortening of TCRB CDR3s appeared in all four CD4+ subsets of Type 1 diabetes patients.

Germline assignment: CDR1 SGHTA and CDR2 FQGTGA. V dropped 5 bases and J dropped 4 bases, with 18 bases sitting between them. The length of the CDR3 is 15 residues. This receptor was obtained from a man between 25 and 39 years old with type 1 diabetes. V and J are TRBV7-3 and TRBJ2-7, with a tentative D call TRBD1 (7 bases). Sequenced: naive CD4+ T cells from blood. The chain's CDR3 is CASSPQEGARYEQYF. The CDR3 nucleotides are TGTGCCAGCAGCCCCCAGGAGGGGGCAAGGTACGAGCAGTACTTC.